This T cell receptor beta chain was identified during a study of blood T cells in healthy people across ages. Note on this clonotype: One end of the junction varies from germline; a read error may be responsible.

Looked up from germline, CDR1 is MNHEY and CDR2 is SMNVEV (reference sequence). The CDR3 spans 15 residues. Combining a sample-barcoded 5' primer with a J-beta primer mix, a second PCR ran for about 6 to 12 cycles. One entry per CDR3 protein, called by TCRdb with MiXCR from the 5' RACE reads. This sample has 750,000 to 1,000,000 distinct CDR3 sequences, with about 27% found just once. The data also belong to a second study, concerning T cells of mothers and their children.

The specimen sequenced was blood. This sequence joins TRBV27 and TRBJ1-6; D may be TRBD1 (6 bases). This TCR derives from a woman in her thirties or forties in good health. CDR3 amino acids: CASSRGRSYNSPLHF. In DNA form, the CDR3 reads TGTGCCAGCAGTCGGGGGCGCTCCTATAATTCACCTCTCCACTTT.